These T cell receptor beta chains were read from a single sample in a study of cytomegalovirus exposure and HLA in healthy donors. Profiling relied on immunoSEQ multiplex PCR, and the TCRdb table lists in-frame clones only, not all of them. The repertoire holds about 200,000 clones, with nearly 80% as singletons. Material for sequencing was PBMCs. The receptors were gathered from a man aged 18 to 30 in good health and CMV-seronegative. Each CDR3 is given with its conserved first and last residue. The D gene is left open where the match is weak. Clone size is given for some rows only: seen once, a few or many times, or a class if the clone is expanded.

j_call | clone_size | v_call | cdr3_length | d_call | cdr3_nt | cdr3_aa
TRBJ2-1 | few | TRBV7-9 | 14 | . | TGTGCCAGCAGCTTAGGACTAGTAACGGATGAGCAGTTCTTC | CASSLGLVTDEQFF
TRBJ2-7 | . | TRBV28 | 12 | . | TGTGCCAGCAGTTTCGTCGCGCGCGAGCAGTACTTC | CASSFVAREQYF
TRBJ1-3 | . | TRBV28 | 15 | . | TGTGCCAGCAGTTTACGGGTACAGGCTGGAAACACCATATATTTT | CASSLRVQAGNTIYF
TRBJ2-7 | . | TRBV10-3 | 12 | . | TGTGCCGCCCGGGACACCAGCTACGAGCAGTACTTC | CAARDTSYEQYF
TRBJ2-7 | few | TRBV28 | 15 | TRBD2 | TGTGCCAGCAGTTCGACTAGCGGGCTGACCTACGAGCAGTACTTC | CASSSTSGLTYEQYF
TRBJ1-2 | . | TRBV30 | 17 | . | TGTGCCTGGAGTGTACGTTGGTTTCGGGAGGCTAACTATGGCTACACCTTC | CAWSVRWFREANYGYTF
TRBJ2-1 | . | TRBV4-2 | 19 | . | TGTGCCAGCAGCCAAGGGGTGGATGGATATAGGAGCTCCTACAATGAGCAGTTCTTC | CASSQGVDGYRSSYNEQFF
TRBJ1-1 | few | TRBV7-3 | 15 | . | TGTGCCAGCAGCCCTTTGGAGGCGAAGGGCACTGAAGCTTTCTTT | CASSPLEAKGTEAFF
TRBJ1-2 | . | TRBV4-3 | 20 | TRBD1 | TGCGCCAGCAGCCAAGAGGCCGGGTTGCGGGGACAGGGGGCAGTCTATGGCTACACCTTC | CASSQEAGLRGQGAVYGYTF
TRBJ1-1 | . | TRBV12-5 | 16 | . | TGTGCTAGTGGGTCGTACAAGGACAGAGTGAACACTGAAGCTTTCTTT | CASGSYKDRVNTEAFF
TRBJ2-3 | . | TRBV11-2 | 19 | TRBD2 | TGTGCCAGCAGGCAGATGGGGGGAGTAAGCGGGGGAAGCACAGATACGCAGTATTTT | CASRQMGGVSGGSTDTQYF
TRBJ1-6 | . | TRBV21-1 | 13 | . | TGTGCCAGCAGCAAGACAGGGTTCTCACCCCTCCACTTT | CASSKTGFSPLHF
TRBJ2-7 | . | TRBV9 | 15 | . | TGTGCCAGCAGCCCCCGGACAGCACTAGACTACGAGCAGTACTTC | CASSPRTALDYEQYF
TRBJ1-4 | . | TRBV4-2 | 14 | . | TGTGCCAGCAGCCCGGGTCCAACTAATGAAAAACTGTTTTTT | CASSPGPTNEKLFF
TRBJ2-3 | . | TRBV2 | 18 | . | TGTGCCAGCAACCCGACGGAGGGCCCCCTTCTTAGCACAGATACGCAGTATTTT | CASNPTEGPLLSTDTQYF
TRBJ2-1 | . | TRBV7-3 | 18 | TRBD1 | TGTGCCAGCAGCTTTCAACCGACAGGGCCCATCGCCTACAATGAGCAGTTCTTC | CASSFQPTGPIAYNEQFF
TRBJ2-7 | . | TRBV6-6 | 15 | TRBD2 | TGTGCCAGCAAATGGCTAGCGGGAGGATTCTACGAGCAGTACTTC | CASKWLAGGFYEQYF
TRBJ1-2 | . | TRBV7-9 | 15 | TRBD1 | TGTGCCAGCAGCTTACATAACAGGGGGAACTATGGCTACACCTTC | CASSLHNRGNYGYTF
TRBJ2-7 | . | TRBV20-1 | 11 | . | TGCAGTGTAATGGTAGCTTACGAGCAGTACTTC | CSVMVAYEQYF
TRBJ1-5 | . | TRBV9 | 16 | TRBD1 | TGTGCCAGCAGCCATGGACAGGGGGCAGGCAATCAGCCCCAGCATTTT | CASSHGQGAGNQPQHF
TRBJ2-1 | few | TRBV5-1 | 15 | TRBD2 | TGCGCCACCCGACCGAGCGGGGGGTCCTACAATGAGCAGTTCTTC | CATRPSGGSYNEQFF
TRBJ2-7 | . | TRBV6-5 | 15 | TRBD1 | TGTGCCAGCAGTTACCGGGACAGGGGCATCTACGAGCAGTACTTC | CASSYRDRGIYEQYF